This T cell receptor (beta chain) was sequenced for a study of blood T cell repertoires in COVID-19. On the study more broadly: Acute-phase and convalescent COVID-19 samples originated in the United States, Italy and Spain.

In the study's own analysis: Estimated nucleated cell counts came from reference gene primer amplification. The repertoire was sequenced with immunoSEQ multiplex PCR; TCRdb's copy has only in-frame clones and lacks some. Clone size and the V and J calls come from that table; the DNA yielded D and trimming. Seen here are some 300,000 clones, roughly nine tenths observed once, and the top ten hold roughly 2.1%. CDR1 SGHVS and CDR2 FQNEAQ come from the germline V gene. Between the trimmed V and J ends, which lost 2 bases and 4 bases, there was a span of 6 bases. There are 12 residues in the CDR3. The chain joins TRBV7-8 to TRBJ2-7; TRBD2 is a possible D gene (5 bases). Sequences were obtained from peripheral blood. This sequence originates from a man aged 18-30 years with active or convalescent COVID-19. CDR3 region: CASSLSGYEQYF. In nucleotides, the CDR3 is TGTGCCAGCAGCTTATCGGGGTACGAGCAGTACTTC. The full variable domain, with the rest looked up from reference TRBV7-8 and TRBJ2-7, is GAGVSQSPRYKVAKRGQDVALRCDPISGHVSLFWYQQALGQGPEFLTYFQNEAQLDKSGLPSDRFFAERPEGSVSTLKIQRTQQEDSAVYLCASSLSGYEQYFGPGTRLTVT.